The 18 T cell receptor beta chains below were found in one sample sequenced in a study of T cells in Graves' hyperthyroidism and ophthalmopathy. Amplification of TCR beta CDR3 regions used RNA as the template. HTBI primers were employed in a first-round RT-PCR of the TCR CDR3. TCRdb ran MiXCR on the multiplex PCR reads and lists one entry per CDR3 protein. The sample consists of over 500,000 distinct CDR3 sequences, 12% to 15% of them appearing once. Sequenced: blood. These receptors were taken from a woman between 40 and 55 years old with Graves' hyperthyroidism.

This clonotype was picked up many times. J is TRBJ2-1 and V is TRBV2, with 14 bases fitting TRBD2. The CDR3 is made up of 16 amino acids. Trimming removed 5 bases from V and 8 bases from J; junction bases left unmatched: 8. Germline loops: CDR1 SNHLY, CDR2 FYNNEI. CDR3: CASSRLAGGPIDEQFF. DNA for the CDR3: TGTGCCAGCAGTAGACTAGCGGGAGGGCCCATCGATGAGCAGTTCTTC.

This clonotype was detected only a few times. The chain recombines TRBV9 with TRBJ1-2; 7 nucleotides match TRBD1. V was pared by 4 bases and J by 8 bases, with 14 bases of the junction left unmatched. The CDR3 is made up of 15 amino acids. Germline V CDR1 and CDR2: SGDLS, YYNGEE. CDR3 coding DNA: TGTGCCAGCAGCTCTGACGGGGAGGGGGCAGGCGGCTACACCTTC. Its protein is CASSSDGEGAGGYTF.

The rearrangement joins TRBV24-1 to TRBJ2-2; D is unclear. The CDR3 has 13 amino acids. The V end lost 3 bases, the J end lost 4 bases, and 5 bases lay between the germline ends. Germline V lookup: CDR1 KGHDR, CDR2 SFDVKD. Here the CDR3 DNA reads TGTGCCACCAGTGATAGTATCACCGGGGAGCTGTTTTTT. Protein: CATSDSITGELFF.

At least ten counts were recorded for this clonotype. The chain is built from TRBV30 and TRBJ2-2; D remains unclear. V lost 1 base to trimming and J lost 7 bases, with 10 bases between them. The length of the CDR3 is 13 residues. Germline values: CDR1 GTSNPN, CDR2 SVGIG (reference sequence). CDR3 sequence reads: CAWSGIGFGELFF. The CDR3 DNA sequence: TGTGCCTGGAGTGGGATTGGGTTCGGGGAGCTGTTTTTT.

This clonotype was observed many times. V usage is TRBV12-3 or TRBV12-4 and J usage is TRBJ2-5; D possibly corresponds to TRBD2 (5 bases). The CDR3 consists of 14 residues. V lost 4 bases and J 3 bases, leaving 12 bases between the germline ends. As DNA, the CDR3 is TGTGCCAGCAGTTCCCGTCTAGCCGAAGAGACCCAGTACTTC. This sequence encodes CASSSRLAEETQYF.

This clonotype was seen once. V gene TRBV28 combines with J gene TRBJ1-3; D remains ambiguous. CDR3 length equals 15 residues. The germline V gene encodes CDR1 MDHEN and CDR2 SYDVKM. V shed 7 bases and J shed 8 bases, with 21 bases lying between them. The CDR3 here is CASTSSVAHWHTIYF. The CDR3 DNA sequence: TGTGCCAGCACAAGTAGTGTAGCTCATTGGCACACCATATATTTT. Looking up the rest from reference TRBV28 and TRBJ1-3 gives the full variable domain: DVKVTQSSRYLVKRTGEKVFLECVQDMDHENMFWYRQDPGLGLRLIYFSYDVKMKEKGDIPEGYSVSREKKERFSLILESASTNQTSMYLCASTSSVAHWHTIYFGEGSWLTVV.

CDR3 in DNA: TGCGCCACTTGGACGGGAAGCTCCTATAATTCACCCCTCCACTTT. Translation: CATWTGSSYNSPLHF. The chain employs TRBV10-2 and TRBJ1-6; D gene ambiguous. The germline gives CDR1 WSHSY, CDR2 SAAADI. V lost 10 bases and J 0 bases, leaving 13 bases between the germline ends. This CDR3 has 15 residues.

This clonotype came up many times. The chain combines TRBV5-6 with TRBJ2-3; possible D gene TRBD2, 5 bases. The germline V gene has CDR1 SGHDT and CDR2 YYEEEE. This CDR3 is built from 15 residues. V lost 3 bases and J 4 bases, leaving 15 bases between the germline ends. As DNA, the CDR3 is TGTGCCAGCAGCTGGAGAGGCACAGCGGCAGATACGCAGTATTTT. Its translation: CASSWRGTAADTQYF.

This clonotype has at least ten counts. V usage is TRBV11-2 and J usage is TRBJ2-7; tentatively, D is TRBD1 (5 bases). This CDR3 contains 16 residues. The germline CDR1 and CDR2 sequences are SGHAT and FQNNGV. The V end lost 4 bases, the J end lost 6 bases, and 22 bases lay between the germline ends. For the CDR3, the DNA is TGTGCCAGCAGCTCCAACCCTTGGGCAGGGTTGAGCGAGCAGTACTTC. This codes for CASSSNPWAGLSEQYF. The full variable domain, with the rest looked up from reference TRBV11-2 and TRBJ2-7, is EAGVAQSPRYKIIEKRQSVAFWCNPISGHATLYWYQQILGQGPKLLIQFQNNGVVDDSQLPKDRFSAERLKGVDSTLKIQPAKLEDSAVYLCASSSNPWAGLSEQYFGPGTRLTVT.

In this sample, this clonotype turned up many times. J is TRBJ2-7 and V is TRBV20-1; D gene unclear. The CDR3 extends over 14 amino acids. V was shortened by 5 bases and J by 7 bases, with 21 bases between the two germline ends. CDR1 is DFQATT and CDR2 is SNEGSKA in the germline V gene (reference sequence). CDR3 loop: CSALTRQALSEQYF. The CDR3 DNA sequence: TGCAGTGCTCTCACCCGGCAGGCCTTAAGTGAGCAGTACTTC.

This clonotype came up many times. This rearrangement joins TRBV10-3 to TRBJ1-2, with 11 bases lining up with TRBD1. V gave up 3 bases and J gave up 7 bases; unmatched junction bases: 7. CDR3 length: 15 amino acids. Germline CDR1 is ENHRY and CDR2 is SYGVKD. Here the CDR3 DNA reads TGTGCCATCAGTGATACCGGACAGGGGGCCTCTGGCTACACCTTC. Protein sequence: CAISDTGQGASGYTF.

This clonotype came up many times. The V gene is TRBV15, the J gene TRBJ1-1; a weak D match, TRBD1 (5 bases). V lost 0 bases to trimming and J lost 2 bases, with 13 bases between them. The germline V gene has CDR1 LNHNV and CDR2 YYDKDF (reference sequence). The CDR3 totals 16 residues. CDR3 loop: CATSRDREYRNTEAFF. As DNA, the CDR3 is TGTGCCACCAGCAGAGACAGGGAGTATAGAAACACTGAAGCTTTCTTT.

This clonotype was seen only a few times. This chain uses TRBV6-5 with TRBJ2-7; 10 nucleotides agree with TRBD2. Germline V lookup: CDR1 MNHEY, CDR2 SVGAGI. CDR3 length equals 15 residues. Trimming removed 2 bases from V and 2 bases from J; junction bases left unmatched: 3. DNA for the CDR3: TGTGCCAGCAGTTACGGGACTAGCGAAGCCTACGAGCAGTACTTC. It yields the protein CASSYGTSEAYEQYF.

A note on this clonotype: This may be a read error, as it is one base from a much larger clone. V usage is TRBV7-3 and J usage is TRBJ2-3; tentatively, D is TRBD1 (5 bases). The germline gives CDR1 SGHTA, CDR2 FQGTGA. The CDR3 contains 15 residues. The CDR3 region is CASSAAGSFTGTQYF. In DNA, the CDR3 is TGTGCCAGCAGCGCCGCTGGTAGTTTCACAGGTACGCAGTATTTT.

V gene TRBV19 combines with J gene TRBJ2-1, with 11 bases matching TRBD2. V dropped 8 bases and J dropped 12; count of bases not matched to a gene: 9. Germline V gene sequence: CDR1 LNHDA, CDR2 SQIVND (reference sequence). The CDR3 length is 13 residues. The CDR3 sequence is CASRLAGGHGQFF. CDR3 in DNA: TGTGCCAGTCGGCTAGCGGGAGGTCATGGGCAGTTCTTC.

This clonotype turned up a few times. CDR3 nucleotide sequence: TGTGCCAGCAGCCAAGATTCACACTACGAGCAGTACTTC. Residues: CASSQDSHYEQYF. The genes are TRBV3-1 and TRBJ2-7; D is uncertain. Germline values: CDR1 LGHDT, CDR2 YNNKEL (reference sequence). There are 13 residues in the CDR3. V was cut by 0 bases and J by 3 bases, with 6 bases left in between.

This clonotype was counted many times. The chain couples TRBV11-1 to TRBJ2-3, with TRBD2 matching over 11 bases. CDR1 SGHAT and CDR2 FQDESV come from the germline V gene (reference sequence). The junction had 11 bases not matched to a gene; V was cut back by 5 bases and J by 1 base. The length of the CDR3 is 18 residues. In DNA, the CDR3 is TGTGCCAGCAGCCCCGGGACTAGCGGCTCTTTCGGCACAGATACGCAGTATTTT. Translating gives CASSPGTSGSFGTDTQYF.

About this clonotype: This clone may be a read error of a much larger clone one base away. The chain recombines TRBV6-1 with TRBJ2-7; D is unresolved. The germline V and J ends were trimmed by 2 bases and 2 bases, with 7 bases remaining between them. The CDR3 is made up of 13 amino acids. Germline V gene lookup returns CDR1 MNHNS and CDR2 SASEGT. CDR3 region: CASSEIAAYEQYF. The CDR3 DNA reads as TGTGCCAGCAGTGAAATAGCAGCCTACGAGCAGTACTTC.